The text below deals with one T cell receptor (beta chain). The data were obtained in a study of shared clonotypes between healthy human individuals. It was across several immunoSEQ plates that each subset's genomic DNA was evenly split. Assay used: immunoSEQ multiplex PCR; TCRdb lists only in-frame clones, some missing. The table includes approximately 2.1 million clones, 80% to 95% detected once. CDR1 is KGHSH and CDR2 is LQKENI in the germline V gene. Unmatched junction bases numbered 10, after V lost 3 bases and J lost 7 bases. The CDR3 consists of 15 residues. The V gene is TRBV18, the J gene TRBJ2-7, with 9 bases matching TRBD1. Sequencing input: naive CD4+ T cells from PBMCs. Sample subset: CD45RA+ positively selected. The receptor comes from a man aged 18 to 30 in good health. Some clones in this sample may be carry-over from other donors' samples. The CDR3 protein is CASSPLSGTGSEQYF. The DNA of the CDR3 is TGTGCCAGCTCACCGCTTTCCGGGACAGGGAGTGAGCAGTACTTC.